Below are 6 T cell receptor beta chains sequenced from a single sample in a study of T cell repertoires in cytomegalovirus infection (dated by TCRdb to the late 2010s). The treatment or condition tag for this specimen amounts to: in vitro stimulation with specific CMV peptide epitopes to enrich CMV-specific T cells. The antigens these receptors bind are not known. Sequenced using an Illumina HiSeq 1500. TCRdb itself trimmed the public reads at Q25 with fastp, ran MiXCR and retained productive beta chains. When rows share a CDR3 protein, they turn into one entry using the most common DNA and genes. This sample has 60,000 to 75,000 distinct CDR3 sequences in its table, and around 30% of those were observed once. The top ten clones comprise 59% of the sample. Sequenced material: CD8+ T cells from cultured PBMCs, taken from culture after CMV antigen stimulation. Source of these receptors: a human donor in good health (CMV status not recorded). Some clones in this sample may be carry-over from other donors' samples.

The genes are TRBV9 and TRBJ1-5; D is unresolved. There are 14 residues in the CDR3. CDR1 and CDR2 (germline): SGDLS, YYNGEE. Trimming stripped 3 bases from V and 5 bases from J, with 12 bases between. CDR3 nucleotides: TGTGCCAGCAGCGATGGGAGCCTCCATCAGCCCCAGCATTTT. As protein: CASSDGSLHQPQHF.

This clonotype was observed a few times. The V gene is TRBV29-1, the J gene TRBJ2-3; 13 bases are a match to TRBD2. CDR1 and CDR2 from the germline V gene are SQVTM and ANQGSEA. Trimming removed 8 bases from V and 4 bases from J; junction bases left unmatched: 9. This CDR3 region has 15 residues. The CDR3 here is CSLTRTSGSPDTQYF. CDR3 nucleotide sequence: TGCAGCCTTACCCGGACTAGCGGGAGCCCAGATACGCAGTATTTT.

Only a few counts were recorded for this clonotype. The chain has TRBV12-3 or TRBV12-4 and TRBJ2-7, with TRBD2 matching 9 bases. V lost 6 bases to trimming and J lost 4 bases; unmatched junction nucleotides: 10. This CDR3 contains 15 residues. The CDR3 here is CASSMGHSGSYEQYF. Written as DNA, the CDR3 is TGTGCCAGCAGCATGGGACATAGCGGGAGTTACGAGCAGTACTTC.

This rearrangement joins TRBV29-1 to TRBJ1-2, with D maybe TRBD1 (6 bases). The CDR3 sequence is 13 residues long. Per germline, CDR1 SQVTM and CDR2 ANQGSEA. The CDR3 DNA sequence: TGCAGTGCCATCATGGGGGGCGCGGATGGCTACACCTTC. As protein: CSAIMGGADGYTF.

The J gene is TRBJ2-2, the V gene TRBV6-2 or TRBV6-3; no clear D gene. CDR1 is MNHEY, CDR2 SVGEGT, per germline. The CDR3 covers 13 residues. V was trimmed by 2 bases and J by 1 base, leaving 2 bases between them. The DNA for the CDR3 is TGTGCCAGCAGTTACAAGAACACCGGGGAGCTGTTTTTT. Encoded protein: CASSYKNTGELFF.

This clonotype was found once. The germline gene is not matched at one end of the junction; a read error may be the cause. CDR3 DNA sequence: TGTACCAGCAGCAGGACGCCCCAAGAGACCCAGTACTTC. It specifies CTSSRTPQETQYF. V usage is TRBV11-2 and J usage is TRBJ2-5; D is uncertain. Germline V gives CDR1 SGHAT, CDR2 FQNNGV. This CDR3 comprises 13 residues.